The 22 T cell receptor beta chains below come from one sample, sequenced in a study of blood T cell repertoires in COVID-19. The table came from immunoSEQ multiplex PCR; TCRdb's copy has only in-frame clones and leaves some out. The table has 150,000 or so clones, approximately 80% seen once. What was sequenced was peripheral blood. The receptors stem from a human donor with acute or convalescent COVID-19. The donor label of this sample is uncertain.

The CDR3 is CATSDQTDQRQFF. The CDR3 DNA reads as TGTGCCACCAGTGATCAGACAGACCAACGGCAGTTCTTC. The genes are TRBV24-1 and TRBJ2-1, with D tentatively TRBD1 (5 bases). The germline V gene has CDR1 KGHDR and CDR2 SFDVKD. Trimming stripped 3 bases from V and 12 bases from J, with 14 bases between. The CDR3 is made up of 13 amino acids.

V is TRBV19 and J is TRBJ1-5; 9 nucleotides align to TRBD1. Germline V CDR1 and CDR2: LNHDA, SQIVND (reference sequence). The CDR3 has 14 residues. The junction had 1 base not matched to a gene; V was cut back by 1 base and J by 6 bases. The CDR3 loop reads CASSIGQGVQPQHF. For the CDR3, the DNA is TGTGCCAGTAGTATAGGACAGGGGGTTCAGCCCCAGCATTTT. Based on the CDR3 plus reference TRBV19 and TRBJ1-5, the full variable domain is DGGITQSPKYLFRKEGQNVTLSCEQNLNHDAMYWYRQDPGQGLRLIYYSQIVNDFQKGDIAEGYSVSREKKESFPLTVTSAQKNPTAFYLCASSIGQGVQPQHFGDGTRLSIL.

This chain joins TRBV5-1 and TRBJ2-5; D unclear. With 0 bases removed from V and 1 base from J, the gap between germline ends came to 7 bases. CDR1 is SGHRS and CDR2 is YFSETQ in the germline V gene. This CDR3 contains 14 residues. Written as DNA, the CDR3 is TGCGCCAGCAGCTTGGAAGTCAGCCAAGAGACCCAGTACTTC. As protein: CASSLEVSQETQYF.

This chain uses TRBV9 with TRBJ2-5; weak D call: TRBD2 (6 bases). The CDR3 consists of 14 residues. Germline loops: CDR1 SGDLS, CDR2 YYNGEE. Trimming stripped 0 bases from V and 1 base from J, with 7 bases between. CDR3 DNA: TGTGCCAGCAGCGTAGGGGGGGTCCAAGAGACCCAGTACTTC. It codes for CASSVGGVQETQYF.

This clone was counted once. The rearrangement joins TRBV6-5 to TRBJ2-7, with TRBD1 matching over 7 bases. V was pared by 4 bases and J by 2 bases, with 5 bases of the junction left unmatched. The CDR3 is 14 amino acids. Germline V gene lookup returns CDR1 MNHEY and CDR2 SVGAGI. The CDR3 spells CASSSGQRAYEQYF. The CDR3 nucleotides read TGTGCCAGCAGTTCGGGACAGAGGGCCTACGAGCAGTACTTC.

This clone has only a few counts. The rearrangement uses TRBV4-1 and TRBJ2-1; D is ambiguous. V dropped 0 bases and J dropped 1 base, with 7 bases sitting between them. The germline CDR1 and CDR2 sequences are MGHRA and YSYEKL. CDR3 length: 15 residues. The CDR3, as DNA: TGCGCCAGCAGCCAAGACCCACTTTCCTACAATGAGCAGTTCTTC. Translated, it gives CASSQDPLSYNEQFF.

The CDR3 here is CAGRGYTDTQYF. The CDR3 DNA reads TGTGCAGGGAGGGGGTACACAGATACGCAGTATTTT. This chain connects TRBV2 to TRBJ2-3; TRBD2 might be the D (7 bases). CDR3 size: 12 residues. Per germline, CDR1 SNHLY and CDR2 FYNNEI.

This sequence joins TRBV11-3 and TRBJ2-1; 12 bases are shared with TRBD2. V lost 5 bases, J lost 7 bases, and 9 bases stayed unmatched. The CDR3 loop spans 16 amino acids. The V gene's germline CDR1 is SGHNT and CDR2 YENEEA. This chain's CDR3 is CASSHSSGGALNEQFF. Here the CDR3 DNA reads TGTGCCAGCAGCCACTCTAGCGGGGGGGCTTTAAATGAGCAGTTCTTC.

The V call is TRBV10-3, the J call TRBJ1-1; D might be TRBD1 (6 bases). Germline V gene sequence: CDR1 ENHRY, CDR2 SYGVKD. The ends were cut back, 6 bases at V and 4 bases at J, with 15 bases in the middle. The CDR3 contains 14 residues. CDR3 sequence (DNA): TGTGCCATCAGGGGCAGGGAGGGGGGCACTGAAGCTTTCTTT. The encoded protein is CAIRGREGGTEAFF.

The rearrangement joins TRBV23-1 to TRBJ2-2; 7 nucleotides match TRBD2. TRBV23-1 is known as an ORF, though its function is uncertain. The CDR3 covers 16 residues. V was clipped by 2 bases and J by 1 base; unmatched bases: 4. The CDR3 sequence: CASSQPAGRNTGELFF. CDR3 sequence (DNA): TGCGCCAGCAGTCAACCAGCGGGGAGGAACACCGGGGAGCTGTTTTTT.

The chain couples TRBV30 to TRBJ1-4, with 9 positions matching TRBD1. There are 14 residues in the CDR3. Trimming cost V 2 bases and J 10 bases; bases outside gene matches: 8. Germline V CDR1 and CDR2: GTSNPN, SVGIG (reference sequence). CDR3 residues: CAWSPGTGWGKLFF. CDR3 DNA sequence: TGTGCCTGGAGTCCCGGGACAGGGTGGGGAAAACTGTTTTTT.

The CDR3 region is CASSLGVGTDTQYF. The CDR3 DNA follows: TGTGCCAGCAGTTTGGGAGTAGGCACAGATACGCAGTATTTT. The chain carries TRBV27 and TRBJ2-3, with D maybe TRBD2 (5 bases). Trimming pared 3 bases from V and 1 base from J, leaving 8 bases between. CDR3 size: 14 residues. Germline V gene lookup returns CDR1 MNHEY and CDR2 SMNVEV (reference sequence).

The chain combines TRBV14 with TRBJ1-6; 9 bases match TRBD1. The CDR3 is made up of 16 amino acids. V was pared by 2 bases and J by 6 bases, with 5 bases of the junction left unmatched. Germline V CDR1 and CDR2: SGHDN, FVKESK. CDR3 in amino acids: CASSQTGGAFNSPLHF. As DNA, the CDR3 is TGTGCCAGCAGCCAAACAGGGGGCGCTTTTAATTCACCCCTCCACTTT.

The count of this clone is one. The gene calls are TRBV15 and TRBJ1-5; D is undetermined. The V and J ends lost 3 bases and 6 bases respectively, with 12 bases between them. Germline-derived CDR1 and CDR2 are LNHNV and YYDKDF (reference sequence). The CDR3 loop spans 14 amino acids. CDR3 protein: CATSRIIRGQPQHF. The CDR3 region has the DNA TGTGCCACCAGCAGGATAATACGGGGTCAGCCCCAGCATTTT.

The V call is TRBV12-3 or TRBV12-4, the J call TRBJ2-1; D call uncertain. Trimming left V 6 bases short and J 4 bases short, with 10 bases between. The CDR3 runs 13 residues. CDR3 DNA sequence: TGTGCCAGCAGCCCCACAGAGTACAATGAGCAGTTCTTC. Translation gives CASSPTEYNEQFF.

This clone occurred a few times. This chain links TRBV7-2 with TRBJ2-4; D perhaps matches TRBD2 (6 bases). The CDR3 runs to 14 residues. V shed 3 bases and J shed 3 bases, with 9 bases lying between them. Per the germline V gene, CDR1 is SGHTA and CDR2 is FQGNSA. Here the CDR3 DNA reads TGTGCCAGCAGCTTTGGGGGGAGCAAAAACATTCAGTACTTC. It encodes CASSFGGSKNIQYF.

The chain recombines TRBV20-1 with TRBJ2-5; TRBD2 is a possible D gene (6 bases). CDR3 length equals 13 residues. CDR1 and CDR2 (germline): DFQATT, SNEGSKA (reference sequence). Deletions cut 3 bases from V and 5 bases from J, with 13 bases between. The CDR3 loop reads CSASLTSLETQYF. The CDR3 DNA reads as TGCAGTGCTAGTCTAACTAGCCTCGAGACCCAGTACTTC.

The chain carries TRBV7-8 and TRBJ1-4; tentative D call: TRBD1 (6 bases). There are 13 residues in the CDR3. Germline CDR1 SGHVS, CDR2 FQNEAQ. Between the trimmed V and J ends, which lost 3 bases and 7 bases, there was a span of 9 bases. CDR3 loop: CASSFRGAEKLFF. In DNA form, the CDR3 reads TGTGCCAGCAGCTTTCGGGGGGCTGAAAAACTGTTTTTT. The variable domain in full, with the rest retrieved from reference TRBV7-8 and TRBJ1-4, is GAGVSQSPRYKVAKRGQDVALRCDPISGHVSLFWYQQALGQGPEFLTYFQNEAQLDKSGLPSDRFFAERPEGSVSTLKIQRTQQEDSAVYLCASSFRGAEKLFFGSGTQLSVL.

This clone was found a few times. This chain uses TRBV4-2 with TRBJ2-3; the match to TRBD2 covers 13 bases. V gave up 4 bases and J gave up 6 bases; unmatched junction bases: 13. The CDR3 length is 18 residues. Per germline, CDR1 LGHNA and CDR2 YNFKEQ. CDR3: CASSLLGVRTSGGDTQYF. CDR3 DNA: TGTGCCAGCAGCCTTCTCGGGGTCCGGACTAGCGGGGGTGATACGCAGTATTTT.

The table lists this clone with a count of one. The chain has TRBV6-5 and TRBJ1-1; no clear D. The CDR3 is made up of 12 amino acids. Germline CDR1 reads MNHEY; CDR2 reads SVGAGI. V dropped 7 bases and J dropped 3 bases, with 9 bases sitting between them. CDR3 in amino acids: CASKRGHTEAFF. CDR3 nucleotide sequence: TGTGCCAGCAAAAGAGGGCACACTGAAGCTTTCTTT.

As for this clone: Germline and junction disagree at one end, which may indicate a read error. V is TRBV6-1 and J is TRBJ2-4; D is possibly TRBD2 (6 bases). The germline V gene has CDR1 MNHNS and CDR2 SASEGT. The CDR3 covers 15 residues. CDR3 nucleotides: TGTGCCAGCATTGAAGGAGGGCTAGCCAAAAACATTCAGTACTTC. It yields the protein CASIEGGLAKNIQYF.

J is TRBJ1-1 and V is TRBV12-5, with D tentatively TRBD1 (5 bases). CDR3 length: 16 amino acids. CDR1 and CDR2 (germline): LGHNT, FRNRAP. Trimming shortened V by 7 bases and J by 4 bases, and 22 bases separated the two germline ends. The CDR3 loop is CASASGTWAGSTEAFF. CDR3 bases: TGTGCTAGTGCCTCCGGGACTTGGGCTGGAAGCACTGAAGCTTTCTTT.